The 16 T cell receptor beta chains in this list originate from one sample, sequenced in a study of blood T cell repertoires in COVID-19. The data were produced by immunoSEQ multiplex PCR, yet TCRdb's version contains in-frame clones alone and is incomplete. Counted here are about 310,000 clones, just under 90% occurring once; the ten biggest clones make up about 9.4%. The sequencing input was PBMCs or T cells enriched from blood (not recorded which). Every receptor here comes from a woman in her 30s who had recovered from COVID-19.

The chain employs TRBV6-5 and TRBJ1-4, with D perhaps TRBD1 (6 bases). V was clipped by 2 bases and J by 4 bases, with 8 bases between them. The CDR3 has 14 amino acids. CDR1 MNHEY and CDR2 SVGAGI come from the germline V gene. CDR3 bases: TGTGCCAGCAGTTACGGACAGAGTAATGAAAAACTGTTTTTT. It yields the protein CASSYGQSNEKLFF.

V is TRBV7-9 and J is TRBJ2-7; TRBD1 might be the D (6 bases). V was clipped by 5 bases and J by 0 bases, with 11 bases between them. The CDR3 covers 14 residues. Germline V gene data show CDR1 as SEHNR and CDR2 as FQNEAQ (reference sequence). This CDR3 reads CASSLPQGSYEQYF. DNA for the CDR3: TGTGCCAGCAGCCTACCACAGGGCTCCTACGAGCAGTACTTC.

This clone was counted once. In DNA form, the CDR3 reads TGTGCCAGCTCACCATTGGAGCGGGCTGCCTACGAGCAGTACTTC. Protein product: CASSPLERAAYEQYF. The chain recombines TRBV18 with TRBJ2-7; TRBD2 might be the D (6 bases). The CDR3 has 15 residues. The germline V and J ends were trimmed by 2 bases and 2 bases, with 13 bases remaining between them. CDR1 is KGHSH and CDR2 is LQKENI in the germline V gene.

This clone was counted once. The chain is built from TRBV20-1 and TRBJ2-7, with 13 bases matching TRBD2. Losses at the gene ends were 3 bases for V and 6 bases for J; bases not matched to a gene: 8. CDR1 is DFQATT and CDR2 is SNEGSKA in the germline V gene (reference sequence). The CDR3 loop spans 15 amino acids. CDR3 protein: CSASFTSGRAVEQYF. Written as DNA, the CDR3 is TGCAGTGCTAGTTTCACTAGCGGGAGGGCGGTCGAGCAGTACTTC.

The chain uses TRBV11-3 and TRBJ2-3, with D possibly being TRBD2 (5 bases). CDR1 is SGHNT and CDR2 is YENEEA in the germline V gene. V lost 5 bases and J lost 6, with 24 bases in between. CDR3 size: 17 residues. CDR3 sequence (DNA): TGTGCCAGCAGCAAATCTCTGACCGGGATACCAACGGATACGCAGTATTTT. The encoded protein is CASSKSLTGIPTDTQYF.

This chain uses TRBV19 with TRBJ1-2, with a tentative D call TRBD1 (6 bases). This CDR3 has 17 amino acids. V gave up 0 bases and J gave up 4 bases, with 18 bases separating them. The germline V gene has CDR1 LNHDA and CDR2 SQIVND (reference sequence). CDR3 DNA: TGTGCCAGTAGTATAGAGGCAGGGGAAAGAACTTTCTATGGCTACACCTTC. Translating it yields CASSIEAGERTFYGYTF.

This clone was seen a few times. CDR3: CASTLAGLSNTIYF. CDR3 sequence (DNA): TGTGCCAGCACTCTAGCGGGACTCTCAAACACCATATATTTT. V is TRBV28 and J is TRBJ1-3, with a tentative D call TRBD1 (5 bases). The CDR3 has 14 amino acids. Germline V gene sequence: CDR1 MDHEN, CDR2 SYDVKM. V was cut by 7 bases and J by 6 bases, with 16 bases left in between. The whole variable domain, remainder taken from reference TRBV28 and TRBJ1-3, is DVKVTQSSRYLVKRTGEKVFLECVQDMDHENMFWYRQDPGLGLRLIYFSYDVKMKEKGDIPEGYSVSREKKERFSLILESASTNQTSMYLCASTLAGLSNTIYFGEGSWLTVV.

The chain carries TRBV15 and TRBJ2-7; D ambiguous. Trimming pared 5 bases from V and 0 bases from J, leaving 20 bases between. The CDR3 covers 17 residues. The germline V gene encodes CDR1 LNHNV and CDR2 YYDKDF (reference sequence). The CDR3 sequence is CATSHPQRTDSSYEQYF. The CDR3, as DNA: TGTGCCACCAGCCATCCTCAGCGCACGGATAGCTCCTACGAGCAGTACTTC.

The DNA for the CDR3 is TGTGCCAGCAGTTTATTAGGCGGGTCTCTCGAGCAGTACTTC. As protein: CASSLLGGSLEQYF. The V and J genes are TRBV28 and TRBJ2-7; D is possibly TRBD2 (5 bases). CDR3 length: 14 amino acids. Germline CDR1 MDHEN, CDR2 SYDVKM. V shed 1 base and J shed 6 bases, with 13 bases lying between them.

About this clone itself: The sample has other DNA sequences that encode this CDR3 too. This chain joins TRBV19 and TRBJ2-1, with 10 positions matching TRBD2. V gave up 8 bases and J gave up 3 bases; unmatched junction bases: 4. The germline CDR1 and CDR2 sequences are LNHDA and SQIVND (reference sequence). CDR3 length equals 14 residues. This CDR3 is CASSAGGDYNEQFF. The CDR3 nucleotides are TGTGCCAGTTCAGCGGGAGGGGACTACAATGAGCAGTTCTTC.

The rearrangement links TRBV7-2 to TRBJ1-2, with D perhaps TRBD1 (6 bases). The CDR3 covers 17 residues. Germline loops: CDR1 SGHTA, CDR2 FQGNSA. V dropped 2 bases and J dropped 4 bases, with 20 bases sitting between them. DNA of the CDR3: TGTGCCAGCAGCTTACAGGGGCGAGTTGGGGGGGCCTATGGCTACACCTTC. Residues: CASSLQGRVGGAYGYTF.

This chain joins TRBV6-1 and TRBJ2-1, with 12 bases aligning to TRBD2. The CDR3 consists of 17 residues. Germline loops: CDR1 MNHNS, CDR2 SASEGT. J was trimmed by 1 base and V by 4 bases; bases with no gene match: 5. CDR3: CASSGRLAGVSYNEQFF. The CDR3 coding sequence is TGTGCCAGCAGTGGGAGACTAGCGGGAGTTTCCTACAATGAGCAGTTCTTC.

For this clone: This specimen includes other DNA sequences encoding the same CDR3. CDR3 amino acids: CASSRQGSNQPQHF. DNA for the CDR3: TGTGCCAGCAGTCGACAGGGGAGCAATCAGCCCCAGCATTTT. This rearrangement joins TRBV2 to TRBJ1-5; the match to TRBD1 covers 8 bases. V shed 5 bases and J 1 base; nucleotides not matched to a gene: 1. Germline values: CDR1 SNHLY, CDR2 FYNNEI. The CDR3 totals 14 residues.

The V call is TRBV4-1, the J call TRBJ1-4; D call uncertain. The ends were cut back, 6 bases at V and 3 bases at J, with 11 bases in the middle. The CDR3 has 14 amino acids. Germline-derived CDR1 and CDR2 are MGHRA and YSYEKL. Here the CDR3 DNA reads TGCGCCAGCAGGTCCTATGCGCCTAATGAAAAACTGTTTTTT. As protein: CASRSYAPNEKLFF.

This sequence joins TRBV6-1 and TRBJ1-2; tentative D call: TRBD1 (6 bases). The CDR3 covers 15 residues. V dropped 6 bases and J dropped 1 base, with 15 bases sitting between them. Germline V gene lookup returns CDR1 MNHNS and CDR2 SASEGT. The CDR3 nucleotides are TGTGCCAGCAGAGTTACAGGGATTGATAACTATGGCTACACCTTC. Protein product: CASRVTGIDNYGYTF.

The chain employs TRBV15 and TRBJ2-3; TRBD2 agrees at 7 bases. CDR3 size: 15 residues. Germline V gives CDR1 LNHNV, CDR2 YYDKDF (reference sequence). The V and J ends lost 0 bases and 3 bases, in that order; junction bases with no gene match: 3. This CDR3 reads CATSRDGGETDTQYF. The CDR3 bases are TGTGCCACCAGCAGAGATGGGGGGGAAACAGATACGCAGTATTTT.